The present TCR beta chain was sequenced within a study of early T cells in non-severe SARS-CoV-2 infection. The overall study: The sequenced material was bulk RNA from unsorted whole blood, and its chains were unpaired.

Broader study findings: Matches to VDJdb favored anti-spike CD8 responses and missed private and CD4 specificities.

Germline-derived CDR1 and CDR2 are MNHNS and SASEGT. V lost 7 bases, J lost 3 bases, and 13 bases lay in between. This CDR3 contains 13 residues. Unique molecular identifiers were attached to individual cDNA molecules. Using its own MiXCR run on the 5' RACE reads, TCRdb lists one record per CDR3 protein. The data contain about 100,000 distinct CDR3 sequences, around 13% of them seen just once; the ten biggest clones take up around 2.4%. This clonotype was recorded a few times. Its antigen is not known. The source material was whole blood. The receptor was derived from an adult who was a healthcare worker with PCR-confirmed SARS-CoV-2 infection or an uninfected control (not recorded which). V gene TRBV6-1 combines with J gene TRBJ2-7, with no clear D. This chain's CDR3 is CASTIARYYEQYF. The CDR3 DNA is TGTGCCAGCACTATTGCCAGATACTACGAGCAGTACTTC.